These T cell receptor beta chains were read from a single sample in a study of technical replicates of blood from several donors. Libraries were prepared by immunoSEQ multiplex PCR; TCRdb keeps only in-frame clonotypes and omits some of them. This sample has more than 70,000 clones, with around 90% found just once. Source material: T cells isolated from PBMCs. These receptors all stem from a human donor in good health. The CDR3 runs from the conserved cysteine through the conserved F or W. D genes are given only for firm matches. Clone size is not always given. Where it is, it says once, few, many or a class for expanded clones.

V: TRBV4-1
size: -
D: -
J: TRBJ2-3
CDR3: CASSREGQVGGSYTDTQYF
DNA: TGCGCCAGCAGCCGCGAGGGACAGGTTGGCGGGAGCTATACAGATACGCAGTATTTT

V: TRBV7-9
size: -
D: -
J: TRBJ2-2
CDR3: CASTGGDANTGELFF
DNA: TGTGCCAGCACCGGAGGGGATGCGAACACCGGGGAGCTGTTTTTT

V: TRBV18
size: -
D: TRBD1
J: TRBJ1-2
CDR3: CASSRRDRDGNYGYTF
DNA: TGTGCCAGCTCACGCCGGGACAGGGACGGTAACTATGGCTACACCTTC

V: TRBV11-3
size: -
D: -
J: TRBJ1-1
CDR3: CASSLPRAEAFF
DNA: TGTGCCAGCAGCTTACCCCGGGCTGAAGCTTTCTTT

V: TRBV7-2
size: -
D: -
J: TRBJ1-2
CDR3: CASSLEGLLKDYGYTF
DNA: TGTGCCAGCAGCCTCGAAGGACTGCTAAAGGACTATGGCTACACCTTC

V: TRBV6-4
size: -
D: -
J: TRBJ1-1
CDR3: CASRDIAGDPNTEAFF
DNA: TGTGCCAGCAGGGATATAGCAGGGGACCCTAACACTGAAGCTTTCTTT

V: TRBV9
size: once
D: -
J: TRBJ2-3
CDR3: CASSARDHTQYF
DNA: TGTGCCAGCAGCGCCCGGGATCATACGCAGTATTTT

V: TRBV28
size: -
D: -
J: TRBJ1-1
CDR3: CASTGHNTEAFF
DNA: TGTGCCAGCACCGGACATAACACTGAAGCTTTCTTT

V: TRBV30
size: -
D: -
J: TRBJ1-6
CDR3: CAWSAGRVNSPLHF
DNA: TGTGCCTGGAGTGCCGGGAGGGTGAATTCACCCCTCCACTTT

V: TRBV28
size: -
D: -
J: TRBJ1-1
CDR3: CASSFLWAQSNTEAFF
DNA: TGTGCCAGCAGTTTTTTATGGGCGCAATCGAACACTGAAGCTTTCTTT

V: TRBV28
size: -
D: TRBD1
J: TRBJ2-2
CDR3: CASDRQGWFPNTGELFF
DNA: TGTGCCAGCGATCGACAGGGTTGGTTTCCGAACACCGGGGAGCTGTTTTTT